This passage covers 22 T cell receptor beta chains from one sample sequenced in a study of blood T cell repertoires in COVID-19. Assay: immunoSEQ multiplex PCR; the TCRdb copy retains only in-frame clones and omits some. In the table there are some 80,000 clones, about 85% of which are singletons. Sequencing input: peripheral blood. These receptors came from a human donor in a cohort sampled during active COVID-19.

CDR3 coding DNA: TGTGCCAGCAGCTTGAGGAGTCGCCCCTACAATGAGCAGTTCTTC. Its translation is CASSLRSRPYNEQFF. This chain links TRBV5-6 with TRBJ2-1; D call uncertain. The V end lost 1 base, the J end lost 2 bases, and 10 bases lay between the germline ends. This CDR3 spans 15 amino acids. Germline V gives CDR1 SGHDT, CDR2 YYEEEE.

This clone was seen a single time. This rearrangement joins TRBV19 to TRBJ2-3; a weak D match, TRBD2 (6 bases). Germline CDR1 is LNHDA and CDR2 is SQIVND (reference sequence). Trimming cost V 5 bases and J 5 bases, with 17 bases left between them. The CDR3 extends over 15 amino acids. The CDR3 protein is CASSSTRTGGDTQYF. The CDR3 DNA follows: TGTGCCAGTAGTTCGACACGCACCGGGGGAGATACGCAGTATTTT.

This sequence joins TRBV5-4 and TRBJ2-4; TRBD2 might be the D (7 bases). Trimming stripped 0 bases from V and 2 bases from J, with 12 bases between. Looked up from germline, CDR1 is SGHNT and CDR2 is YYREEE (reference sequence). This CDR3 is built from 16 residues. The DNA of the CDR3 is TGTGCCAGCAGCTTGGCGTTCGGGGGGCCCAAAAACATTCAGTACTTC. Amino acid sequence: CASSLAFGGPKNIQYF.

In its sample, this clone was seen a few times. The chain links TRBV30 to TRBJ2-1; 8 bases fit TRBD2. The germline V gene encodes CDR1 GTSNPN and CDR2 SVGIG (reference sequence). V gave up 3 bases and J gave up 6 bases; unmatched junction bases: 22. The CDR3 runs 19 residues. CDR3: CAWSAPGGGTAGVGNEQFF. CDR3 in DNA: TGTGCCTGGAGCGCTCCCGGGGGGGGCACAGCGGGAGTGGGCAATGAGCAGTTCTTC.

The chain carries TRBV30 and TRBJ2-3; perhaps TRBD2 as D (5 bases). V dropped 4 bases and J dropped 0 bases, with 17 bases sitting between them. CDR3 length: 16 amino acids. Germline lookup yields CDR1 GTSNPN and CDR2 SVGIG (reference sequence). The CDR3 DNA reads as TGTGCCTGGACCATAGCCGGACTGTCTAGCACAGATACGCAGTATTTT. It encodes CAWTIAGLSSTDTQYF.

The chain couples TRBV9 to TRBJ2-1; tentatively, D is TRBD2 (6 bases). The germline V gene encodes CDR1 SGDLS and CDR2 YYNGEE. V lost 5 bases, J lost 6 bases, and 12 bases lay in between. This CDR3 is built from 13 residues. CDR3 sequence: CASSGGTFNEQFF. The CDR3 DNA follows: TGTGCCAGCAGTGGGGGGACTTTCAATGAGCAGTTCTTC. The entire variable domain, with the rest obtained from reference TRBV9 and TRBJ2-1, is as follows: DSGVTQTPKHLITATGQRVTLRCSPRSGDLSVYWYQQSLDQGLQFLIQYYNGEERAKGNILERFSAQQFPDLHSELNLSSLELGDSALYFCASSGGTFNEQFFGPGTRLTVL.

The chain couples TRBV5-5 to TRBJ2-1; the match to TRBD2 covers 10 bases. From germline, CDR1 is SGHKS and CDR2 YYEKEE (reference sequence). The CDR3 runs 17 residues. V was clipped by 5 bases and J by 1 base; unmatched bases: 9. The DNA for the CDR3 is TGTGCCAGCAGGGAGGGGACTAGCGCCCGTTCCTACAATGAGCAGTTCTTC. Its translation is CASREGTSARSYNEQFF.

In this sample, this clone turned up once. V usage is TRBV28 and J usage is TRBJ2-7; TRBD2 is a possible D gene (5 bases). Germline CDR1 MDHEN, CDR2 SYDVKM. Trimming removed 5 bases at V and 3 bases at J, with 5 bases between. The CDR3 totals 11 residues. In DNA form, the CDR3 reads TGTGCCAGCAGTACTAGCTACGAGCAGTACTTC. It encodes CASSTSYEQYF.

With respect to this clone: This sample also contains other DNA sequences that code for the same CDR3. The V call is TRBV5-1, the J call TRBJ1-4; D gene ambiguous. Trimming took off 1 base at V and 1 base at J, with 5 bases between the two ends. Per germline, CDR1 SGHRS and CDR2 YFSETQ. This CDR3 region has 14 residues. The CDR3 protein is CASSLSGTNEKLFF. Here the CDR3 DNA reads TGCGCCAGCAGCTTGTCAGGAACTAATGAAAAACTGTTTTTT.

The chain recombines TRBV11-3 with TRBJ2-1, with 11 positions matching TRBD2. The CDR3 sequence is 17 residues long. J was trimmed by 10 bases and V by 5 bases; bases with no gene match: 16. Germline CDR1 reads SGHNT; CDR2 reads YENEEA. CDR3 sequence: CASSEDSGTSGPQEQFF. The DNA for the CDR3 is TGTGCCAGCAGCGAAGATTCCGGGACTAGCGGCCCTCAGGAGCAGTTCTTC.

The rearrangement links TRBV25-1 to TRBJ2-7, with 8 bases fitting TRBD2. V lost 6 bases to trimming and J lost 1 base; unmatched junction nucleotides: 2. This CDR3 is 13 amino acids long. Germline CDR1 MGHDK, CDR2 SYGVNS. CDR3 region: CASRRGGSYEQYF. CDR3 nucleotide sequence: TGTGCCAGCAGACGGGGGGGTTCCTACGAGCAGTACTTC.

There are a few counts of this clone. The rearrangement links TRBV28 to TRBJ2-7, with D tentatively TRBD1 (6 bases). The CDR3 is 12 amino acids. CDR1 and CDR2 from the germline V gene are MDHEN and SYDVKM. CDR3 sequence: CGAAGVNYEQYF. CDR3 DNA sequence: TGTGGGGCGGCAGGGGTAAACTACGAGCAGTACTTC.

The chain joins TRBV29-1 to TRBJ2-2, with 10 bases aligning to TRBD2. Germline V lookup: CDR1 SQVTM, CDR2 ANQGSEA. The V and J ends lost 7 bases and 4 bases, in that order; junction bases with no gene match: 6. CDR3 length: 14 residues. As DNA, the CDR3 is TGCAGCGCAGGACTAGCGGAATCCACCGGGGAGCTGTTTTTT. Amino acid sequence: CSAGLAESTGELFF.

Here the CDR3 reads CASSLGRIPGNEQFF. The CDR3 nucleotides are TGCGCCAGCAGCTTAGGCCGAATTCCGGGGAATGAGCAGTTCTTC. The chain has TRBV5-1 and TRBJ2-1, with D maybe TRBD2 (5 bases). CDR1 is SGHRS, CDR2 YFSETQ, per germline. This CDR3 has 15 amino acids. The V gene lost 2 bases and the J gene lost 7 bases, with 16 bases spanning the gap.

The chain joins TRBV7-3 to TRBJ2-2, with TRBD1 identical over 8 bases. Germline CDR1 and CDR2: SGHTA and FQGTGA. Germline trimming cut 3 bases from V and 6 bases from J; bases unmatched to any gene: 9. This CDR3 comprises 16 residues. The CDR3 DNA sequence: TGTGCCAGCAGCTTCACAGGGGGAGCAGGCTCCGGGGAGCTGTTTTTT. Translation gives CASSFTGGAGSGELFF. Using reference TRBV7-3 and TRBJ2-2 for the parts outside the CDR3, the full variable domain is GAGVSQTPSNKVTEKGKYVELRCDPISGHTALYWYRQSLGQGPEFLIYFQGTGAADDSGLPNDRFFAVRPEGSVSTLKIQRTERGDSAVYLCASSFTGGAGSGELFFGEGSRLTVL.

This rearrangement joins TRBV7-9 to TRBJ2-1; unclear D gene. The CDR3 consists of 15 residues. Germline V gene sequence: CDR1 SEHNR, CDR2 FQNEAQ (reference sequence). V lost 5 bases and J lost 5, with 16 bases in between. The CDR3 is CASSRSRTGDNEQFF. The CDR3 DNA reads TGTGCCAGCAGCCGTAGCCGTACTGGAGACAATGAGCAGTTCTTC.

The chain is built from TRBV5-1 and TRBJ1-1; TRBD1 matches at 7 bases. From germline, CDR1 is SGHRS and CDR2 YFSETQ. The CDR3 runs 14 residues. With 0 bases clipped from V and 6 bases from J, the junction kept 5 bases outside the gene matches. CDR3 DNA: TGCGCCAGCAGCTTGGACAGGGGAGGCGCTGAAGCTTTCTTT. Translating it yields CASSLDRGGAEAFF.

The chain uses TRBV7-7 and TRBJ2-1; a weak D match, TRBD1 (6 bases). This CDR3 region has 17 residues. Germline CDR1 is SSHAT and CDR2 is FNYEAQ (reference sequence). V gave up 0 bases and J gave up 9 bases, with 21 bases separating them. The CDR3 protein is CASSLALGALPPGEQFF. DNA of the CDR3: TGTGCCAGCAGCTTAGCCTTGGGGGCCCTCCCCCCGGGTGAGCAGTTCTTC. Full variable domain (rest looked up from reference TRBV7-7 and TRBJ2-1): GAGVSQSPRYKVTKRGQDVTLRCDPISSHATLYWYQQALGQGPEFLTYFNYEAQPDKSGLPSDRFSAERPEGSISTLTIQRTEQRDSAMYRCASSLALGALPPGEQFFGPGTRLTVL.

The chain is built from TRBV27 and TRBJ2-7, with D unclear. CDR3 length: 14 amino acids. Trimming cost V 6 bases and J 3 bases, with 15 bases left between them. Looked up from germline, CDR1 is MNHEY and CDR2 is SMNVEV (reference sequence). The CDR3 region has the DNA TGTGCCAGCAGGTCCTACTCCCCTCTCTACGAGCAGTACTTC. This encodes CASRSYSPLYEQYF.

This clone was counted a single time. The chain combines TRBV3-1 (or the pseudogene TRBV3-2) with TRBJ2-3; no firm D call. The CDR3 covers 13 residues. Germline loops: CDR1 LGHDT, CDR2 YNNKEL (reference sequence). Trimming left V 2 bases short and J 6 bases short, with 9 bases between. This CDR3 reads CASSQLYEDTQYF. CDR3 DNA sequence: TGTGCCAGCAGCCAATTGTATGAGGATACGCAGTATTTT.

This clone was observed a handful of times. The chain has TRBV7-2 and TRBJ2-5; possible D gene TRBD1, 6 bases. The germline V gene encodes CDR1 SGHTA and CDR2 FQGNSA. V lost 11 bases and J 4 bases, leaving 20 bases between the germline ends. This CDR3 is built from 14 residues. The CDR3 nucleotides are TGTGCCGCTCGAGATTTACAGGGTGGAGAGACCCAGTACTTC. Its protein is CAARDLQGGETQYF.

This chain joins TRBV2 and TRBJ1-4; 9 positions agree with TRBD1. Unmatched junction bases numbered 5, after V lost 5 bases and J lost 7 bases. The CDR3 is 14 residues long. Germline V gene sequence: CDR1 SNHLY, CDR2 FYNNEI. CDR3 DNA: TGTGCCAGCAGTTGGGACAGGGCGGGTGAAAAACTGTTTTTT. Its translation is CASSWDRAGEKLFF.